A selection of T cell receptor beta chains follows, all from one sample in a study of blood T cell repertoires in COVID-19. Sequencing used immunoSEQ multiplex PCR; TCRdb keeps in-frame clones, though not all of them. The sample lists 150,000 to 200,000 clones; approximately 86% were seen once. The sample was PBMCs or T cells enriched from blood (not recorded which). Receptors were obtained from a woman between 35 and 50 years old in a cohort exposed to, infected with or recovered from COVID-19 (not recorded which). CDR3s include the opening cysteine and the closing phenylalanine or tryptophan. A D gene is named only where the DNA matches it firmly. Rows give clone size only sometimes, using once, few, many, or a class for an expanded clone.

v_call	clone_size	j_call	d_call	cdr3_aa	cdr3_nt
TRBV7-6	-	TRBJ2-3	-	CASSLRGGTTDTQYF	TGTGCCAGCAGCCTAAGGGGGGGGACAACAGATACGCAGTATTTT
TRBV27	few	TRBJ2-7	-	CASSLGRLAEQYF	TGTGCCAGCAGTTTAGGGCGCCTGGCCGAGCAGTACTTC
TRBV5-4	-	TRBJ2-5	-	CASSSRQLETQYF	TGTGCCAGCAGCTCAAGACAGTTAGAGACCCAGTACTTC
TRBV11-3	-	TRBJ2-2	-	CASSQQGGYGLENTGELFF	TGTGCCAGCAGCCAACAGGGGGGGTATGGTTTGGAGAACACCGGGGAGCTGTTTTTT
TRBV7-9	-	TRBJ1-2	-	CASSLPSTDNYGYTF	TGTGCCAGCAGCTTGCCCTCGACAGACAACTATGGCTACACCTTC
TRBV2	-	TRBJ1-1	TRBD1	CASQGATEAFF	TGTGCCAGCCAGGGGGCCACTGAAGCTTTCTTT
TRBV27	-	TRBJ1-5	-	CASSSGYSNQPQHF	TGTGCCAGCAGCTCAGGATATAGCAATCAGCCCCAGCATTTT
TRBV27	-	TRBJ2-7	-	CASSLSDIGEQYF	TGTGCCAGCAGTTTATCGGACATAGGCGAGCAGTACTTC
TRBV9	-	TRBJ2-1	-	CASSVGQGNEQFF	TGTGCCAGCAGCGTAGGGCAGGGCAATGAGCAGTTCTTC
TRBV11-2	-	TRBJ2-7	-	CASSLESGLNYEQYF	TGTGCCAGCAGCTTAGAATCGGGACTGAACTACGAGCAGTACTTC
TRBV24-1	-	TRBJ2-1	TRBD1	CATSYRGNNEQFF	TGTGCCACCAGCTACAGGGGGAACAATGAGCAGTTCTTC
TRBV2	-	TRBJ1-3	-	CASSEGPGNSGNTIYF	TGTGCCAGCAGTGAAGGGCCAGGGAACTCTGGAAACACCATATATTTT
TRBV5-6	-	TRBJ2-2	-	CASSLSSGAGELFF	TGTGCCAGCAGCTTGAGTAGTGGAGCCGGGGAGCTGTTTTTT
TRBV27	-	TRBJ2-7	-	CASSLSWSIDTYEQYF	TGTGCCAGCAGTTTATCGTGGTCGATAGACACCTACGAGCAGTACTTC
TRBV27	-	TRBJ2-7	TRBD1	CASSLRAGGSYEQYF	TGTGCCAGCAGTTTACGGGCAGGGGGCTCCTACGAGCAGTACTTC
TRBV4-1	-	TRBJ1-1	-	CASSQSGTGGTEAFF	TGCGCCAGCAGCCAGTCAGGGACGGGGGGAACTGAAGCTTTCTTT
TRBV6-5	-	TRBJ1-2	TRBD1	CASRGQFGYTF	TGTGCCAGCAGGGGACAGTTTGGCTACACCTTC
TRBV7-9	once	TRBJ1-2	TRBD1	CASSFGGTEFNYGYTF	TGTGCCAGCAGCTTTGGGGGGACAGAATTTAACTATGGCTACACCTTC
TRBV18	once	TRBJ1-3	-	CASSPPTGSGNTIYF	TGTGCCAGCTCACCACCGACGGGGAGTGGAAACACCATATATTTT
TRBV30	-	TRBJ2-1	TRBD2	CARNSGRAGNEQFF	TGTGCCAGGAATAGCGGGAGGGCCGGAAATGAGCAGTTCTTC
TRBV11-2	-	TRBJ2-7	-	CASSPEDGGQYEQYF	TGTGCCAGCAGCCCCGAGGACGGAGGCCAGTACGAGCAGTACTTC
TRBV12-3/TRBV12-4	-	TRBJ2-7	TRBD2	CASTEPGGSEQYF	TGTGCCAGCACCGAGCCCGGGGGGAGCGAGCAGTACTTC
TRBV7-2	once	TRBJ2-3	TRBD2	CASSWGGSTDTQYF	TGTGCCAGCAGCTGGGGAGGGAGCACAGATACGCAGTATTTT
TRBV29-1	-	TRBJ2-5	TRBD2	CSVLGREGPETQYF	TGCAGCGTTCTGGGACGGGAGGGCCCAGAGACCCAGTACTTC
TRBV11-2	-	TRBJ2-7	-	CASSLADSRRQYGQYF	TGTGCCAGCAGCTTAGCCGACAGTAGGCGCCAATATGGGCAGTACTTC
TRBV6-4	-	TRBJ1-5	TRBD1	CASSAARTGGQPQHF	TGTGCCAGCAGTGCGGCGAGGACAGGAGGTCAGCCCCAGCATTTT
TRBV6-2/TRBV6-3	-	TRBJ2-5	-	CASSYWAGRQETQYF	TGTGCCAGCAGTTACTGGGCGGGAAGACAAGAGACCCAGTACTTC
TRBV30	-	TRBJ1-5	TRBD1	CAWTGQGADQPQHF	TGTGCCTGGACCGGACAGGGGGCTGATCAGCCCCAGCATTTT
TRBV11-2	-	TRBJ1-2	-	CASSLLGGVANYGYTF	TGTGCCAGCAGCTTATTAGGGGGTGTAGCTAACTATGGCTACACCTTC
TRBV7-8	-	TRBJ2-1	-	CASSYRVGSSYNEQFF	TGTGCCAGCAGCTATAGGGTGGGGAGCTCCTACAATGAGCAGTTCTTC
TRBV7-8	few	TRBJ2-1	-	CASSQPGSTNGNEQFF	TGTGCCAGCAGCCAGCCGGGATCGACCAACGGCAATGAGCAGTTCTTC
TRBV5-3	-	TRBJ1-4	TRBD1	CARSLKGTGSGKLFF	TGTGCCAGAAGCTTAAAGGGGACAGGGAGTGGGAAACTGTTTTTT
TRBV7-2	-	TRBJ2-7	-	CASSSGGSGSYEQYF	TGTGCCAGCAGCTCCGGGGGTAGCGGATCCTACGAGCAGTACTTC
TRBV11-2	-	TRBJ1-3	-	CASSQGLNSGNTIYF	TGTGCCAGCAGCCAAGGACTGAACTCTGGAAACACCATATATTTT
TRBV5-3	-	TRBJ1-3	-	CARSYASGIGGNTIYF	TGTGCCAGAAGCTACGCGTCGGGGATAGGTGGAAACACCATATATTTT
TRBV14	-	TRBJ2-7	-	CASSQVLGVNHEQYF	TGTGCCAGCAGCCAAGTCCTGGGAGTCAACCACGAGCAGTACTTC
TRBV4-1	few	TRBJ2-7	TRBD1	CASSQDSAGGSYEQYF	TGCGCCAGCAGCCAAGATTCTGCAGGGGGCTCCTACGAGCAGTACTTC
TRBV4-3	once	TRBJ1-3	-	CASSQDLGGWGNTIYF	TGCGCCAGCAGCCAAGACTTGGGAGGATGGGGAAACACCATATATTTT
TRBV12-3/TRBV12-4	-	TRBJ2-2	-	CASRDSYTGELFF	TGTGCCAGCAGGGACAGCTACACCGGGGAGCTGTTTTTT
TRBV6-2/TRBV6-3	-	TRBJ1-5	TRBD1	CASSPAWTGTQPQHF	TGTGCCAGCAGTCCCGCCTGGACAGGGACTCAGCCCCAGCATTTT
TRBV7-8	-	TRBJ2-3	TRBD2	CASGAGTSGRTGATDTQYF	TGTGCCAGCGGAGCCGGGACTAGCGGGAGGACGGGAGCAACAGATACGCAGTATTTT
TRBV28	-	TRBJ1-5	-	CASSLGGGDQPQHF	TGTGCCAGCAGCCTAGGGGGAGGGGATCAGCCCCAGCATTTT
TRBV9	few	TRBJ1-2	TRBD1	CASSSRGRQGASGYTF	TGTGCCAGCAGCTCCAGAGGGAGACAGGGGGCCTCTGGCTACACCTTC
TRBV4-1	-	TRBJ2-5	TRBD1	CASSQPGQGYSETQYF	TGCGCCAGCAGCCAGCCGGGACAGGGTTATAGCGAGACCCAGTACTTC
TRBV7-9	-	TRBJ2-7	-	CASTLGSYYEQYF	TGTGCCAGCACCTTAGGGTCCTACTACGAGCAGTACTTC
TRBV9	-	TRBJ1-5	-	CASSVDAGTNQPQHF	TGTGCCAGCAGCGTAGATGCAGGCACCAATCAGCCCCAGCATTTT
TRBV5-6	-	TRBJ2-5	-	CASSSGSKEAQYF	TGTGCCAGCAGCTCCGGGTCCAAAGAGGCCCAGTACTTC
TRBV25-1	-	TRBJ2-2	TRBD1	CASTPRTGGGTGELFF	TGTGCCAGCACCCCAAGGACAGGGGGAGGCACCGGGGAGCTGTTTTTT
TRBV5-1	-	TRBJ2-3	TRBD1	CASSLGQGNADTQYF	TGCGCCAGCAGCCTCGGACAGGGGAATGCAGATACGCAGTATTTT
TRBV7-2	-	TRBJ1-6	-	CASSLSGTLHF	TGTGCCAGCAGCTTGAGCGGCACCCTCCACTTT
TRBV11-2	-	TRBJ2-1	TRBD2	CASSTRLAGGHLPNEQFF	TGTGCCAGCAGCACCCGACTAGCGGGAGGCCACTTGCCCAATGAGCAGTTCTTC
TRBV5-6	-	TRBJ2-1	-	CASSLDSHNEQFF	TGTGCCAGCAGTTTGGACAGCCACAATGAGCAGTTCTTC
TRBV27	once	TRBJ1-2	-	CASSHPPGGYTF	TGTGCCAGCTCTCACCCCCCCGGTGGCTACACCTTC
TRBV9	-	TRBJ2-2	TRBD2	CASSVRGLAGVGELFF	TGTGCCAGCAGCGTGAGGGGACTAGCGGGAGTCGGGGAGCTGTTTTTT
TRBV27	few	TRBJ1-2	TRBD1	CASSLSQGGYGYTF	TGTGCCAGCAGTTTATCCCAGGGGGGCTATGGCTACACCTTC